This T cell receptor (beta chain) was profiled in a study of T cell repertoires in cytomegalovirus infection. Across the study: From public TCR beta signatures came an indication of both CMV infection and matching HLA type.

Findings of the study overall: Clonotype analysis showed dominance of the ex vivo response by HLA-C-restricted CMV-specific TCR beta clonotypes. Identification of carriers of CMV plus the relevant HLA was performed using cumulative public TCR beta family frequency.

This clonotype was seen a few times. What it binds is not known. V was cut by 4 bases and J by 2 bases, with 21 bases left in between. CDR1 is SNHLY, CDR2 FYNNEI, per germline. CDR3 length equals 17 residues. Via MiXCR, TCRdb re-called the reads, giving one row per CDR3 protein. In the table there are around 300,000 distinct CDR3 sequences, around 25% of which are singletons. Sequenced input: PBMCs. The chain has TRBV2 and TRBJ2-7; D is possibly TRBD1 (5 bases). The source of this sequence is a human donor in good health (CMV status not recorded). Some clones in this sample may be carry-over from other donors' samples. The CDR3 spells CASSGGSTLARAYEQYF. CDR3 bases: TGTGCCAGCAGTGGGGGCTCGACGTTAGCCCGTGCCTACGAGCAGTACTTC.